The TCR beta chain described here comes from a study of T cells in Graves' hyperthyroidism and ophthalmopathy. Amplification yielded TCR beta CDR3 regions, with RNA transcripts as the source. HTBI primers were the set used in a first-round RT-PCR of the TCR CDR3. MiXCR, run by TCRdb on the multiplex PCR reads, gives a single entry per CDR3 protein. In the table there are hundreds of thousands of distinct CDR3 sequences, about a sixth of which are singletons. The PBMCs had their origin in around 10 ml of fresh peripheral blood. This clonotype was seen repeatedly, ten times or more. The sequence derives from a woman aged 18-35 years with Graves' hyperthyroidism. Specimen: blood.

This chain's CDR3 is CASRTGDKTGELFF. The CDR3 DNA sequence: TGTGCCAGTAGGACAGGGGATAAGACCGGGGAGCTGTTTTTT. This chain links TRBV19 with TRBJ2-2; 8 bases match TRBD1. The CDR3 extends over 14 amino acids. Germline V CDR1 and CDR2: LNHDA, SQIVND (reference sequence). V gave up 6 bases and J gave up 5 bases; unmatched junction bases: 5.